This T cell receptor (beta chain) was identified during a study of T cells in Graves' hyperthyroidism and ophthalmopathy. In its sample, this clonotype was seen many times. Researchers amplified the TCR beta CDR3 regions from RNA transcripts. Initially, a first-round RT-PCR of the TCR CDR3 employed the HTBI primer set. TCRdb reprocessed the multiplex PCR reads with MiXCR, giving one entry per CDR3 protein. The sample contains around 340,000 distinct CDR3 sequences, 18% of which appear only once. In germline, CDR1 is SGHRS, CDR2 YFSETQ. The CDR3 runs to 16 residues. V trimming: 3 bases; J trimming: 10 bases; junction bases outside the gene matches: 11.

The origin of this receptor is a woman in her forties with Graves' ophthalmopathy. The chain joins TRBV5-1 to TRBJ2-2; TRBD2 matches 11 bases. Sequencing input: blood. The CDR3 bases are TGCGCCAGCAGCTCCAACCCTACTAGCGGGAGTAAGGAGCTGTTTTTT. Translated: CASSSNPTSGSKELFF.